These 13 T cell receptor beta chains were sequenced from one sample in a study of early T cells in non-severe SARS-CoV-2 infection. TCRdb reanalysed the 5' RACE reads using MiXCR and keeps one entry per CDR3 protein. The sample records 25,000 to 40,000 distinct CDR3 sequences, roughly 5.7% being singletons. Sequenced sample: whole blood. The receptors were gathered from an adult who was a healthcare worker with PCR-confirmed SARS-CoV-2 infection or an uninfected control (not recorded which).

The gene calls are TRBV18 and TRBJ2-2; D is unresolved. This CDR3 comprises 16 residues. The V end lost 2 bases, the J end lost 0 bases, and 10 bases lay between the germline ends. The germline V gene has CDR1 KGHSH and CDR2 LQKENI. The chain's CDR3 is CASSPSSNANTGELFF. CDR3 coding DNA: TGTGCCAGCTCACCATCCTCAAACGCGAACACCGGGGAGCTGTTTTTT.

There are many counts of this clonotype. The chain has TRBV12-3 or TRBV12-4 and TRBJ2-3; 10 bases agree with TRBD1. CDR3 length: 17 amino acids. Germline trimming cut 7 bases from V and 1 base from J; bases unmatched to any gene: 11. In nucleotides, the CDR3 is TGTGCCAGCAAACGCCCTACCGGGACAGGGGGCACAGATACGCAGTATTTT. Protein sequence: CASKRPTGTGGTDTQYF.

This clonotype was counted ten times or more. CDR3 residues: CASSVGSAAQPQHF. DNA of the CDR3: TGTGCCAGCAGTGTGGGGTCGGCAGCTCAGCCCCAGCATTTT. This sequence joins TRBV2 and TRBJ1-5; unclear D gene. Germline lookup yields CDR1 SNHLY and CDR2 FYNNEI. CDR3 length: 14 amino acids. V was cut by 4 bases and J by 6 bases, with 13 bases left in between.

This sequence joins TRBV20-1 and TRBJ2-7, with TRBD2 matching over 7 bases. CDR3 length: 14 residues. V was pared by 6 bases and J by 0 bases, with 8 bases of the junction left unmatched. CDR1 is DFQATT and CDR2 is SNEGSKA in the germline V gene (reference sequence). DNA for the CDR3: TGCAGTGCCCTGGCCGGGGGGAACTCCTACGAGCAGTACTTC. This codes for CSALAGGNSYEQYF.

V gene TRBV29-1 combines with J gene TRBJ2-5; no firm D call. CDR3 length: 12 amino acids. Germline V gene data show CDR1 as SQVTM and CDR2 as ANQGSEA. Trimming took off 7 bases at V and 2 bases at J, with 11 bases between the two ends. CDR3 sequence: CSAYRQQETQYF. The CDR3 nucleotides read TGCAGCGCGTATCGTCAGCAAGAGACCCAGTACTTC.

This clonotype appeared many times. The CDR3 spells CASSPDTNQPQHF. CDR3 DNA sequence: TGTGCCAGCTCACCGGACACCAATCAGCCCCAGCATTTT. The chain is built from TRBV18 and TRBJ1-5; D is perhaps TRBD1 (5 bases). Germline assignment: CDR1 KGHSH and CDR2 LQKENI. The CDR3 length is 13 residues. Trimming took 3 bases from V and 3 from J, leaving 6 bases between them.

There are many counts of this clonotype. V usage is TRBV7-6 and J usage is TRBJ1-5; unclear D gene. V lost 0 bases, J lost 5 bases, and 5 bases lay in between. The CDR3 has 13 amino acids. Germline V gene sequence: CDR1 SGHVS, CDR2 FNYEAQ. The CDR3 here is CASSLARDQPQHF. For the CDR3, the DNA is TGTGCCAGCAGCTTAGCGCGGGATCAGCCCCAGCATTTT. Supplemented by reference TRBV7-6 and TRBJ1-5, the full variable domain reads GAGVSQSPRYKVTKRGQDVALRCDPISGHVSLYWYRQALGQGPEFLTYFNYEAQQDKSGLPNDRFSAERPEGSISTLTIQRTEQRDSAMYRCASSLARDQPQHFGDGTRLSIL.

This clonotype was seen at least ten times. This chain connects TRBV18 to TRBJ1-4, with D hard to call. Trimming removed 1 base from V and 6 bases from J, with 15 bases in between. The CDR3 sequence is 16 residues long. The V gene's germline CDR1 is KGHSH and CDR2 LQKENI. The CDR3 region has the DNA TGTGCCAGCTCACCACAAGGGCCGGGATCTTATGAAAAACTGTTTTTT. Protein sequence: CASSPQGPGSYEKLFF.

This clonotype was recorded at least ten times. The rearrangement joins TRBV15 to TRBJ2-7; unclear D gene. The germline gives CDR1 LNHNV, CDR2 YYDKDF (reference sequence). The CDR3 runs 12 residues. V shed 1 base and J shed 6 bases, with 7 bases lying between them. The CDR3, as DNA: TGTGCCACCAGCAGAGTGAGGTCCGAGCAGTACTTC. This sequence encodes CATSRVRSEQYF.

This chain connects TRBV29-1 to TRBJ2-3; TRBD1 is a possible D gene (6 bases). The germline V and J ends were trimmed by 6 bases and 4 bases, with 17 bases remaining between them. The CDR3 length is 14 residues. Germline V gives CDR1 SQVTM, CDR2 ANQGSEA. As DNA, the CDR3 is TGCAGCGTCCAAGGCAGGGGCGCGTCAGATACGCAGTATTTT. Translation gives CSVQGRGASDTQYF.

This clonotype was counted at least ten times. The chain couples TRBV20-1 to TRBJ1-4, with D maybe TRBD1 (5 bases). Trimming cost V 5 bases and J 4 bases, with 11 bases left between them. Germline-derived CDR1 and CDR2 are DFQATT and SNEGSKA (reference sequence). The CDR3 is 13 residues long. For the CDR3, the DNA is TGCAGTGCTTCGGGAGGGGTTAATGAAAAACTGTTTTTT. This translates into CSASGGVNEKLFF.

The chain uses TRBV24-1 and TRBJ2-7, with a possible D match to TRBD1 (6 bases). The CDR3 covers 14 residues. Trimming removed 5 bases at V and 0 bases at J, with 10 bases between. Germline loops: CDR1 KGHDR, CDR2 SFDVKD. CDR3 coding DNA: TGTGCCACCAGTGCCACAGGGAGCTCCTACGAGCAGTACTTC. Its protein product is CATSATGSSYEQYF.

Ten or more counts support this clonotype. V gene TRBV19 combines with J gene TRBJ2-4; 7 nucleotides agree with TRBD2. The CDR3 has 14 amino acids. Germline CDR1 LNHDA, CDR2 SQIVND (reference sequence). V gave up 4 bases and J gave up 6 bases; unmatched junction bases: 6. CDR3 residues: CASSTTLAGNIQYF. DNA of the CDR3: TGTGCCAGTAGTACTACTTTAGCGGGAAACATTCAGTACTTC.